The 31 T cell receptor beta chains listed next were all sequenced from one sample in a study of shared clonotypes between healthy human individuals. Assay: immunoSEQ multiplex PCR; the TCRdb copy retains only in-frame clones and omits some. The profile shows around 2.3 million clones, 90% to 96% of them singletons. Sequenced input: naive CD4+ T cells sorted from blood. The subset denotes: CD45RA+ positively selected. The receptors derive from a man younger than 30 in good health.

The table lists this clone with a few counts. Other nucleotide sequences in the sample specify the same CDR3. CDR3 nucleotide sequence: TGCGCCAGCAGCCCCGACGGGGGCTATGGCTACACCTTC. This sequence encodes CASSPDGGYGYTF. The chain couples TRBV5-1 to TRBJ1-2, with a possible D match to TRBD1 (5 bases). Trimming removed 4 bases at V and 4 bases at J, with 11 bases between. The CDR3 consists of 13 residues. From germline, CDR1 is SGHRS and CDR2 YFSETQ.

The chain has TRBV29-1 and TRBJ2-7; TRBD1 aligns across 10 bases. The V gene's germline CDR1 is SQVTM and CDR2 ANQGSEA. V shed 6 bases, J shed 6 bases, and the junction held 11 bases outside the gene matches. This CDR3 has 14 amino acids. CDR3: CSVAHGTGESEQYF. As DNA, the CDR3 is TGCAGCGTGGCCCACGGGACAGGGGAAAGCGAGCAGTACTTC.

The chain employs TRBV29-1 and TRBJ2-7; no firm D call. The V gene lost 6 bases and the J gene lost 0 bases, with 15 bases spanning the gap. Germline assignment: CDR1 SQVTM and CDR2 ANQGSEA. The CDR3 has 14 amino acids. The CDR3 here is CSVREIISSYEQYF. The DNA for the CDR3 is TGCAGCGTCCGCGAGATAATCTCCTCCTACGAGCAGTACTTC.

About this clone itself: Other DNA sequences in this sample translate to the same CDR3. For the CDR3, the DNA is TGTGCCAGCAGCTCGGACAGGGGTGGCAATGAGCAGTTCTTC. This translates into CASSSDRGGNEQFF. The chain employs TRBV7-9 and TRBJ2-1; 9 nucleotides line up with TRBD1. This CDR3 has 14 amino acids. V was pared by 4 bases and J by 6 bases, with 4 bases of the junction left unmatched. Germline V gene lookup returns CDR1 SEHNR and CDR2 FQNEAQ (reference sequence).

This clone was counted once. The V gene is TRBV6-5, the J gene TRBJ1-2, with 9 bases aligning to TRBD1. Trimming removed 4 bases from V and 7 bases from J; junction bases left unmatched: 7. Per the germline V gene, CDR1 is MNHEY and CDR2 is SVGAGI. The CDR3 is 14 amino acids. The CDR3 loop reads CASSFLQGAGGYTF. The CDR3 DNA reads as TGTGCCAGCAGTTTCCTACAGGGGGCCGGTGGCTACACCTTC.

Comments on this clone: The junction does not match germline at one end; this may be a read error. This chain connects TRBV7-2 to TRBJ2-3; D could derive from TRBD1 or TRBD2 (5 bases each). Germline CDR1 SGHTA, CDR2 FQGNSA. The CDR3 is 12 amino acids. The DNA of the CDR3 is TGTGCCAGCAGTGTCCCGGTTGGGACGAATCATTTT. It translates to CASSVPVGTNHF.

As concerns this clone: Other DNA sequences in the same sample also yield this CDR3. The chain employs TRBV9 and TRBJ2-7, with 9 bases fitting TRBD2. Germline assignment: CDR1 SGDLS and CDR2 YYNGEE. Losses at the gene ends were 0 bases for V and 4 bases for J; bases not matched to a gene: 5. CDR3 length equals 15 residues. The CDR3 DNA sequence: TGTGCCAGCAGCGTAGAAGCGGGGGGCCCATACGAGCAGTACTTC. This encodes CASSVEAGGPYEQYF.

The gene calls are TRBV5-1 and TRBJ1-2; D unresolved. V was cut by 3 bases and J by 10 bases, with 16 bases left in between. From germline, CDR1 is SGHRS and CDR2 YFSETQ. CDR3 size: 13 residues. The CDR3 DNA reads as TGCGCCAGCAGCTCGACCCTGACGGAGGACTACACCTTC. Protein sequence: CASSSTLTEDYTF.

The chain uses TRBV6-1 and TRBJ1-2; D might be TRBD1 (6 bases). The CDR3 length is 11 residues. Per the germline V gene, CDR1 is MNHNS and CDR2 is SASEGT. V was clipped by 5 bases and J by 8 bases, with 9 bases between them. The CDR3 sequence is CASSRGNGYTF. In DNA form, the CDR3 reads TGTGCCAGCAGTAGGGGGAACGGCTACACCTTC.

The V gene is TRBV19, the J gene TRBJ2-3; D gene ambiguous. The CDR3 covers 14 residues. V lost 7 bases to trimming and J lost 6 bases, with 17 bases between them. Germline values: CDR1 LNHDA, CDR2 SQIVND (reference sequence). CDR3 coding DNA: TGTGCCAGTATCCCGACTCCCCCGGCCGATACGCAGTATTTT. Translation: CASIPTPPADTQYF.

V usage is TRBV6-1 and J usage is TRBJ1-1; 10 positions match TRBD1. The CDR3 has 15 residues. J gave up 5 bases and V 5 bases, and 8 bases lay outside the gene matches. The germline V gene encodes CDR1 MNHNS and CDR2 SASEGT. The chain's CDR3 is CASSIRQGAGTEAFF. The CDR3 DNA is TGTGCCAGCAGTATACGACAGGGGGCAGGGACTGAAGCTTTCTTT.

A single count supports this clone. One end of the junction fails to match germline, which may point to a read error. This chain links TRBV2 with TRBJ2-1, with TRBD2 matching over 10 bases. CDR3 length: 12 residues. The germline V gene encodes CDR1 SNHLY and CDR2 FYNNEI. The CDR3 sequence: CASSRTSGGRIF. CDR3 nucleotide sequence: TGTGCCAGCAGCCGGACTAGCGGCGGCAGGATCTTC.

Of note for this clone: This sample includes further DNA sequences coding for the same CDR3. The V call is TRBV5-1, the J call TRBJ1-4; D is unclear. V shed 0 bases and J shed 0 bases, with 9 bases lying between them. The CDR3 runs to 16 residues. Germline CDR1 and CDR2: SGHRS and YFSETQ. CDR3 protein: CASSLEGVATNEKLFF. The CDR3 nucleotides are TGCGCCAGCAGCTTGGAAGGAGTTGCAACTAATGAAAAACTGTTTTTT.

The rearrangement joins TRBV4-1 to TRBJ1-4; 7 bases are shared with TRBD1. The junction had 13 bases not matched to a gene; V was cut back by 4 bases and J by 8 bases. The CDR3 covers 16 residues. Germline lookup yields CDR1 MGHRA and CDR2 YSYEKL. The CDR3 protein is CASSPIQTGWNEKLFF. The DNA of the CDR3 is TGCGCCAGCAGCCCTATCCAGACAGGGTGGAACGAAAAACTGTTTTTT.

V is TRBV5-4 and J is TRBJ1-6; a possible D gene is TRBD1 (5 bases). Per the germline V gene, CDR1 is SGHNT and CDR2 is YYREEE (reference sequence). Trimming removed 4 bases at V and 10 bases at J, with 12 bases between. CDR3 length: 13 amino acids. In DNA form, the CDR3 reads TGTGCCAGCAGCGGCAGGGAGAGCTCACCCCTCCACTTT. This encodes CASSGRESSPLHF.

The chain recombines TRBV10-3 with TRBJ1-1; 10 bases map to TRBD1. From germline, CDR1 is ENHRY and CDR2 SYGVKD. Losses at the gene ends were 6 bases for V and 3 bases for J; bases not matched to a gene: 13. The CDR3 has 17 residues. Here the CDR3 reads CAIRKSLTGGLDTEAFF. CDR3 DNA: TGTGCCATCAGAAAAAGCTTGACAGGGGGCTTAGACACTGAAGCTTTCTTT.

Note on this clone: This sample also contains other DNA sequences that code for the same CDR3. The CDR3 bases are TGTGCCAGCAGCTTATCATCTAGCACAGATACGCAGTATTTT. This sequence encodes CASSLSSSTDTQYF. The chain combines TRBV11-2 with TRBJ2-3; the D is unclear. The CDR3 sequence is 14 residues long. V lost 2 bases and J 0 bases, leaving 6 bases between the germline ends. In germline, CDR1 is SGHAT, CDR2 FQNNGV.

V usage is TRBV5-1 and J usage is TRBJ2-2; no clear D gene. The CDR3 spans 14 residues. V was clipped by 5 bases and J by 6 bases, with 14 bases between them. From germline, CDR1 is SGHRS and CDR2 YFSETQ. In DNA form, the CDR3 reads TGCGCCAGCAGTATCAGCAATCCTGCCGGGGAGCTGTTTTTT. As protein: CASSISNPAGELFF.

This rearrangement joins TRBV5-4 to TRBJ1-6; D is perhaps TRBD1 (6 bases). With 4 bases removed from V and 8 bases from J, the gap between germline ends came to 13 bases. Germline CDR1 SGHNT, CDR2 YYREEE (reference sequence). CDR3 length: 14 amino acids. The CDR3 loop is CASSGGFRDSPLHF. The DNA for the CDR3 is TGTGCCAGCAGCGGGGGCTTCAGGGATTCACCCCTCCACTTT.

As for this clone: Other DNA sequences from this sample encode an identical CDR3 as well. The chain employs TRBV28 and TRBJ2-2; D perhaps matches TRBD1 (5 bases). Germline loops: CDR1 MDHEN, CDR2 SYDVKM. The CDR3 loop spans 13 amino acids. V lost 6 bases to trimming and J lost 0 bases, with 5 bases between them. The CDR3 DNA reads TGTGCCAGCAGGGACACGAACACCGGGGAGCTGTTTTTT. Residues: CASRDTNTGELFF.

The V and J genes are TRBV6-1 and TRBJ2-5; 9 bases agree with TRBD1. The CDR3 consists of 15 residues. V lost 4 bases and J lost 5; bases outside the gene matches: 8. CDR1 and CDR2 from the germline V gene are MNHNS and SASEGT. The chain's CDR3 is CASSGQQGAGETQYF. The CDR3 bases are TGTGCCAGCAGTGGACAACAGGGGGCAGGGGAGACCCAGTACTTC.

V usage is TRBV30 and J usage is TRBJ1-6; weak D call: TRBD1 (5 bases). This CDR3 contains 15 residues. The germline CDR1 and CDR2 sequences are GTSNPN and SVGIG (reference sequence). Trimming removed 0 bases from V and 10 bases from J, with 16 bases in between. CDR3 region: CAWSVIPGGGSPLHF. CDR3 bases: TGTGCCTGGAGTGTAATTCCAGGCGGGGGGTCACCCCTCCACTTT.

The chain carries TRBV7-8 and TRBJ2-7; a weak D match, TRBD2 (5 bases). Germline CDR1 SGHVS, CDR2 FQNEAQ. CDR3 length equals 16 residues. V lost 4 bases and J 0 bases, leaving 16 bases between the germline ends. CDR3 DNA: TGTGCCAGCAGCTCTCGGTCGGACTGGAGCTCCTACGAGCAGTACTTC. This sequence encodes CASSSRSDWSSYEQYF.

The chain couples TRBV7-9 to TRBJ2-7; D might be TRBD1 or TRBD2, each matching 5 bases. Germline V gene data show CDR1 as SEHNR and CDR2 as FQNEAQ (reference sequence). The CDR3 consists of 14 residues. V was shortened by 4 bases and J by 7 bases, with 17 bases between the two germline ends. CDR3 amino acids: CASSSFGTPLEQYF. The CDR3 DNA reads as TGTGCCAGCAGCTCCTTCGGGACCCCCTTGGAGCAGTACTTC.

The chain uses TRBV6-5 and TRBJ2-1, with a weak D call TRBD2 (5 bases). Germline CDR1 is MNHEY and CDR2 is SVGAGI. V lost 10 bases, J lost 8 bases, and 15 bases lay in between. The CDR3 totals 12 residues. The CDR3 spells CATSRGSDEQFF. CDR3 sequence (DNA): TGTGCCACCTCCCGGGGTAGCGATGAGCAGTTCTTC.

This rearrangement joins TRBV7-2 to TRBJ2-7, with a possible D match to TRBD1 (6 bases). The CDR3 has 14 amino acids. The V and J ends lost 5 bases and 6 bases respectively, with 17 bases between them. Germline loops: CDR1 SGHTA, CDR2 FQGNSA. This chain's CDR3 is CASSLQGSSGEQYF. Here the CDR3 DNA reads TGTGCCAGCAGCCTACAGGGATCGTCGGGCGAGCAGTACTTC.

V and J are TRBV11-2 and TRBJ1-1; no firm D call. Germline V gene lookup returns CDR1 SGHAT and CDR2 FQNNGV. V lost 5 bases, J lost 0 bases, and 13 bases lay in between. The CDR3 is 15 amino acids. CDR3 loop: CASSPGRHLNTEAFF. CDR3 in DNA: TGTGCCAGCAGCCCCGGACGGCACTTGAACACTGAAGCTTTCTTT.

The rearrangement links TRBV15 to TRBJ2-3; 7 bases fit TRBD2. CDR1 is LNHNV, CDR2 YYDKDF, per germline (reference sequence). CDR3 length: 15 residues. V was pared by 5 bases and J by 0 bases, with 5 bases of the junction left unmatched. CDR3 in DNA: TGTGCCACCAGCGGAGGTAGCGGGAGCACAGATACGCAGTATTTT. Its protein is CATSGGSGSTDTQYF.

As regards this clone: At the DNA level, this CDR3 is encoded by other sequences in the same sample as well. This chain uses TRBV7-2 with TRBJ2-5, with D tentatively TRBD1 (5 bases). The CDR3 covers 13 residues. Trimming pared 2 bases from V and 2 bases from J, leaving 6 bases between. Germline V gene data show CDR1 as SGHTA and CDR2 as FQGNSA. CDR3 in amino acids: CASSLQGQETQYF. Here the CDR3 DNA reads TGTGCCAGCAGCTTACAGGGTCAAGAGACCCAGTACTTC.

This chain connects TRBV18 to TRBJ1-5; possible D gene TRBD1, 6 bases. V lost 5 bases and J 4 bases, leaving 15 bases between the germline ends. CDR3 length: 15 residues. The V gene's germline CDR1 is KGHSH and CDR2 LQKENI. This chain's CDR3 is CASSISRDKNQPQHF. The CDR3 nucleotides are TGTGCCAGCTCAATCTCCCGGGACAAGAATCAGCCCCAGCATTTT.

The chain recombines TRBV28 with TRBJ1-2, with TRBD1 identical over 11 bases. This CDR3 has 18 residues. J lost 1 base, V lost 4 bases, and 11 bases had no gene match. The V gene's germline CDR1 is MDHEN and CDR2 SYDVKM. The CDR3 DNA reads TGTGCCAGCAGTTCTATCCCGGGACAGGGGGAATATAACTATGGCTACACCTTC. It encodes CASSSIPGQGEYNYGYTF.